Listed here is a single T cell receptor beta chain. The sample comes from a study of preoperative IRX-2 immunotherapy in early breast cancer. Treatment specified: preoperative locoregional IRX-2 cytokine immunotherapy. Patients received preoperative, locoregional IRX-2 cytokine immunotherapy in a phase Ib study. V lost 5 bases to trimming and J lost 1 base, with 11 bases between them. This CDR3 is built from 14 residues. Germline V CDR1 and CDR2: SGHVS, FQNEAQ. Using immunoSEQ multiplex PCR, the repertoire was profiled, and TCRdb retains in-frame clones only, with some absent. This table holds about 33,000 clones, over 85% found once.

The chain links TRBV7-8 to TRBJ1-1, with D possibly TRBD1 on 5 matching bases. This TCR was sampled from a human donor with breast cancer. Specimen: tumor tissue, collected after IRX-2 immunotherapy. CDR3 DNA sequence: TGTGCCAGCAGCGGGACCGGGACGAACACTGAAGCTTTCTTT. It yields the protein CASSGTGTNTEAFF.